This T cell receptor (beta chain) was captured in a study of cytomegalovirus exposure and HLA in healthy donors. CDR3 size: 13 residues. Germline CDR1 SGDLS, CDR2 YYNGEE. Trimming cost V 0 bases and J 7 bases, with 11 bases left between them. PCR used 60 Vbeta primers and 13 Jbeta primers. Method: immunoSEQ multiplex PCR; TCRdb's copy keeps in-frame clones and lacks some. Altogether 85,000 to 130,000 clones are present, about two thirds being singletons, with the ten largest covering 0.65% to 0.85%. General study points: By HLA locus, TCR association rates varied in a later analysis, with DRB1 showing the most and HLA-C the fewest. A later analysis linked 15,000 to 20,000 TCR beta sequences to HLA alleles at 0.05 false discovery rate. Sequencing artifact likely explains a cluster of highly shared sequence variants.

Points on this clone: The antigen remains unidentified.

Material: PBMCs. V is TRBV9 and J is TRBJ2-7, with no clear D. This clonotype was obtained from a boy aged 5-17 years in good health and CMV-seronegative. Here the CDR3 DNA reads TGTGCCAGCAGCGTAGGGGTGTCCGGGGAGCAGTACTTC. This codes for CASSVGVSGEQYF.